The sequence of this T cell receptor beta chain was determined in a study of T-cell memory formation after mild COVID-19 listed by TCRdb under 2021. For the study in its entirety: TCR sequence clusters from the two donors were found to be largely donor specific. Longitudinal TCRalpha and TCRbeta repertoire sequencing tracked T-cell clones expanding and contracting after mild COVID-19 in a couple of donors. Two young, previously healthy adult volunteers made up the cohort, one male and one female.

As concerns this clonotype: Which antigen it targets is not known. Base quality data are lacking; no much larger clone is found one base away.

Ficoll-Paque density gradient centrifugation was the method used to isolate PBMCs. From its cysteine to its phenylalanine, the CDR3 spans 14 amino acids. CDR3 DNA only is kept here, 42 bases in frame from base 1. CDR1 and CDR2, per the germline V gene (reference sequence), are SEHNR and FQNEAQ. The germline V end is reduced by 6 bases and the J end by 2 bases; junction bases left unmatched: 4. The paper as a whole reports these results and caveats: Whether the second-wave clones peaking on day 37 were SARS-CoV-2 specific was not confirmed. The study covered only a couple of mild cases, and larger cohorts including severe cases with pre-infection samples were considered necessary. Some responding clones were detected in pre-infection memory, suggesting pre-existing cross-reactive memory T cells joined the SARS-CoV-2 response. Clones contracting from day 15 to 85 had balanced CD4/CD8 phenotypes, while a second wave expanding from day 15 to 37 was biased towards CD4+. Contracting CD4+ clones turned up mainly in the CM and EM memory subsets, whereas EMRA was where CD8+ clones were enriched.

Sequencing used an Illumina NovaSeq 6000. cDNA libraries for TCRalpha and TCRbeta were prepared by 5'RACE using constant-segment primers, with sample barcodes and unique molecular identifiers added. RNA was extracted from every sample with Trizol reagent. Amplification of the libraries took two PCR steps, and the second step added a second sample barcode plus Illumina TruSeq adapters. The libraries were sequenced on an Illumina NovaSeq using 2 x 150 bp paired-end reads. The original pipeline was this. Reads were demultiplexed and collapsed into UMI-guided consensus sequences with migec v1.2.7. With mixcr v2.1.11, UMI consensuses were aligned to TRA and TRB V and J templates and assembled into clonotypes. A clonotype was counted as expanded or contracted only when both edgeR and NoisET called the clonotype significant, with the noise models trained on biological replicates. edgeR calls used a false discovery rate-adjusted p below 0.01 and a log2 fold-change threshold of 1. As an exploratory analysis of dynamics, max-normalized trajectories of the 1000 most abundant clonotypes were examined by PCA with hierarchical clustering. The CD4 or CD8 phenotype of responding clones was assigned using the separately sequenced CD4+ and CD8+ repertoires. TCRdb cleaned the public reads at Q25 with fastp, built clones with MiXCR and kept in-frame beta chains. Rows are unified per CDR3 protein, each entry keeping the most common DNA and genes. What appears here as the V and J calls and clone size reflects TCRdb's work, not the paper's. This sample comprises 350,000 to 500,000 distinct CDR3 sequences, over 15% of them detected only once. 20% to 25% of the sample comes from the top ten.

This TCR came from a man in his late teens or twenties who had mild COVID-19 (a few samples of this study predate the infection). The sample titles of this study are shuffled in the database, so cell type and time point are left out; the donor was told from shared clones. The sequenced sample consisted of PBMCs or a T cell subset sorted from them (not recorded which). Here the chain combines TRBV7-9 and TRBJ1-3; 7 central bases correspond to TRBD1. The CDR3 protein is CASRVGGPGNTIYF. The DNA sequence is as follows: TGTGCCAGCAGAGTAGGGGGCCCTGGAAACACCATATATTTT. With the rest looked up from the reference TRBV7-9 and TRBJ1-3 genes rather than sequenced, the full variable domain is DTGVSQNPRHKITKRGQNVTFRCDPISEHNRLYWYRQTLGQGPEFLTYFQNEAQLEKSRLLSDRFSAERPKGSFSTLEIQRTEQGDSAMYLCASRVGGPGNTIYFGEGSWLTVV.